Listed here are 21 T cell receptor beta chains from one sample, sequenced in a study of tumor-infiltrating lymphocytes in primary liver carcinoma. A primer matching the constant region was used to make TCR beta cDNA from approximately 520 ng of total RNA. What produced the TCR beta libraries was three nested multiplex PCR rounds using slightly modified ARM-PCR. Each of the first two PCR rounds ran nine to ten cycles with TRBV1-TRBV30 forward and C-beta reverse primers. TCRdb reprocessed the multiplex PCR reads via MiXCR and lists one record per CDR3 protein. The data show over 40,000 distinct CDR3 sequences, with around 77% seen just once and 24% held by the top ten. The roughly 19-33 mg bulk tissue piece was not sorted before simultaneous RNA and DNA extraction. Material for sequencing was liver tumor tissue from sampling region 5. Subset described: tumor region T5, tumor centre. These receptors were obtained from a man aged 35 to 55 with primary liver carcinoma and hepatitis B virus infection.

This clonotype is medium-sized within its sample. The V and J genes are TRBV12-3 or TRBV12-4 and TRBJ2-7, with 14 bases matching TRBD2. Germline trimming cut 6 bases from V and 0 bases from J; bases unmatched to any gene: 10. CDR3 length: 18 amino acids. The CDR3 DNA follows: TGTGCCAGCAGGCGCTCGGGGACTAGCGGGAGCCCCTCCTACGAGCAGTACTTC. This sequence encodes CASRRSGTSGSPSYEQYF.

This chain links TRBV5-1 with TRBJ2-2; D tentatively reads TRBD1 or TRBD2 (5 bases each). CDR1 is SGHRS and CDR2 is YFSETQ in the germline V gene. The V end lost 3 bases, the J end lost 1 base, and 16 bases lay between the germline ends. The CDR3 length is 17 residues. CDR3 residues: CASSSVPGQMNTGELFF. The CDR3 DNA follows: TGCGCCAGCAGCTCGGTCCCGGGGCAGATGAACACCGGGGAGCTGTTTTTT.

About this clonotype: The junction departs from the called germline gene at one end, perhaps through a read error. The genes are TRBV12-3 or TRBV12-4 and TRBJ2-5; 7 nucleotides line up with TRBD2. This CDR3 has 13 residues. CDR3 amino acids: CASSRSGIETQYF. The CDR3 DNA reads TGTGCCAGTAGCCGAAGCGGGATAGAGACCCAGTATTTC.

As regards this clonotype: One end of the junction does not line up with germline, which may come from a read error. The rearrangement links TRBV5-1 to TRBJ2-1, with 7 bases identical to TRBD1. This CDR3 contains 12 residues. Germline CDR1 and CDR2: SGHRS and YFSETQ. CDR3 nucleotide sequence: TGTACGAGCAGCTCCTACAGGGGCGAGCAGTTCTTC. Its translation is CTSSSYRGEQFF.

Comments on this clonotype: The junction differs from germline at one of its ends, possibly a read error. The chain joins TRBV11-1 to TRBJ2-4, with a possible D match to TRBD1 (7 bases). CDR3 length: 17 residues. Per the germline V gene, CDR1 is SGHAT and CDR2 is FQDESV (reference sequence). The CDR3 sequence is CASSPWTGPGARNIQYF. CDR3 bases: TGTGCCAGCAGCCCCTGGACAGGTCCGGGAGCCAGAAACATTCAGTACTTC.

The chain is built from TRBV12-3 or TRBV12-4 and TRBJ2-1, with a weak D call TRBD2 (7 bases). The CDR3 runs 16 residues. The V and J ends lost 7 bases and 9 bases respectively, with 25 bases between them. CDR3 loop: CASTFRISGQGSEQFF. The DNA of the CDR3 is TGTGCCAGCACTTTTAGGATTAGCGGGCAGGGGAGTGAGCAGTTCTTC.

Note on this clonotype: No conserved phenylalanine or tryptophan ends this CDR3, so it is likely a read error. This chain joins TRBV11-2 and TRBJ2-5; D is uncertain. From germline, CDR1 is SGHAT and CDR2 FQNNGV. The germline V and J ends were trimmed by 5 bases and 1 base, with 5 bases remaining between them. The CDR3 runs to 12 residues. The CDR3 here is CASSVGQETQYI. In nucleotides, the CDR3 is TGTGCCAGCAGCGTAGGCCAAGAGACCCAGTACATC.

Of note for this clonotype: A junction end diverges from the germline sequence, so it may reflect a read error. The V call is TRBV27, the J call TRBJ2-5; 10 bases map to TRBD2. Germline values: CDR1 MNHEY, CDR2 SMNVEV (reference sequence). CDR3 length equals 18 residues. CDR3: CASSPLAGGSLSGETQYF. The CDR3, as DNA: TGTGCAAGCAGTCCTTTAGCGGGAGGTTCTCTGTCGGGGGAGACCCAGTACTTC.

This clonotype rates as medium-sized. The DNA for the CDR3 is TGTGCCAGCAGTAATACAGGAATTTCACCCCTCCACTTT. Amino acid sequence: CASSNTGISPLHF. The chain combines TRBV6-6 with TRBJ1-6, with a weak D call TRBD1 (5 bases). V shed 5 bases and J shed 9 bases, with 11 bases lying between them. CDR1 is MNHNY and CDR2 is SVGAGI in the germline V gene (reference sequence). This CDR3 spans 13 amino acids.

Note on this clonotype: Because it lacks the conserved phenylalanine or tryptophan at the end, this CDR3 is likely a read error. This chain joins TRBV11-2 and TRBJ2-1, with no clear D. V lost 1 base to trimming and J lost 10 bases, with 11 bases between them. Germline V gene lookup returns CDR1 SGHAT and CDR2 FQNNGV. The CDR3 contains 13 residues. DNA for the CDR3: TGTGCCAGCAGCTTAGGGCCGGGCGTCGAGCAGTTCTCC. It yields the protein CASSLGPGVEQFS.

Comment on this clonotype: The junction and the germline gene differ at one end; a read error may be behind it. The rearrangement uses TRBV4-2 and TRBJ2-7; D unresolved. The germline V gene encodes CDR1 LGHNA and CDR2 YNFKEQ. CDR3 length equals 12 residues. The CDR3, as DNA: TGTGACAGCAGCCAGGTAGGCTACGAGCAGTACTTC. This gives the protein CDSSQVGYEQYF.

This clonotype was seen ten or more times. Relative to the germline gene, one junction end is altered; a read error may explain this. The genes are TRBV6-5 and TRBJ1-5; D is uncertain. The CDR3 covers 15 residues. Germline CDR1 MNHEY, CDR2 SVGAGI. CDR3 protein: CASSYSSGSNRPQHF. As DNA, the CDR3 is TGTGCCAGCAGTTACTCGTCGGGTAGCAATCGGCCCCAGCATTTT.

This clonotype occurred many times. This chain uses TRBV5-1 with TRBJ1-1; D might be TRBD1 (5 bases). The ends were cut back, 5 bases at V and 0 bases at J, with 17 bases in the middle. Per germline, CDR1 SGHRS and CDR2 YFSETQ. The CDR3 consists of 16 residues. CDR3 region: CASSPSWGTMNTEAFF. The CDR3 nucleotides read TGCGCCAGCAGTCCTTCTTGGGGCACGATGAACACTGAAGCTTTCTTT.

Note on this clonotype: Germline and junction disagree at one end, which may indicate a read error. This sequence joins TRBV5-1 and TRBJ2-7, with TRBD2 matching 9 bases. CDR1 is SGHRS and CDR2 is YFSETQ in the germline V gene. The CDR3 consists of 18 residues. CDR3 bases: TGTGCCAGCAGCTTCAGGACTAGCGTAACTGAGGGAAGCTACGAGCAGTACTTC. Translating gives CASSFRTSVTEGSYEQYF. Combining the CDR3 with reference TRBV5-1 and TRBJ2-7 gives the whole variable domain KAGVTQTPRYLIKTRGQQVTLSCSPISGHRSVSWYQQTPGQGLQFLFEYFSETQRNKGNFPGRFSGRQFSNSRSEMNVSTLELGDSALYLCASSFRTSVTEGSYEQYFGPGTRLTVT.

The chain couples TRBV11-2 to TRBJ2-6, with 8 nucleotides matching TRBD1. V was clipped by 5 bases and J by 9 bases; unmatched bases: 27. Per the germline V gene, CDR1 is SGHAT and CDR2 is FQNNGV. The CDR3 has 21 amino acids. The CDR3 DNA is TGTGCCAGCAGCATGGGGGGAGACAGGGGCTTTTCCCTCTCTAGGGTCAACGTCCTGACTTTC. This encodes CASSMGGDRGFSLSRVNVLTF. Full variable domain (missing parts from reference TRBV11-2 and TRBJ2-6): EAGVAQSPRYKIIEKRQSVAFWCNPISGHATLYWYQQILGQGPKLLIQFQNNGVVDDSQLPKDRFSAERLKGVDSTLKIQPAKLEDSAVYLCASSMGGDRGFSLSRVNVLTFGAGSRLTVL.

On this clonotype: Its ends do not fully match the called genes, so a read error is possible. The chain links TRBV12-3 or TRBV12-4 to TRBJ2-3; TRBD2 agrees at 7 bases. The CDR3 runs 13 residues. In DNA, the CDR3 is TGTGCCAGCAGCCTAGCGGCAGCAGATACCCAGTATTTT. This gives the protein CASSLAAADTQYF.

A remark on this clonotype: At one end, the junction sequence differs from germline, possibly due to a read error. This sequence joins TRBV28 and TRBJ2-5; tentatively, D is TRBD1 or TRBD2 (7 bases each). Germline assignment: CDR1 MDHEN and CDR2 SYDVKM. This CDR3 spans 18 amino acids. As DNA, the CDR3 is TGTGCCGGCAGTCCCGTACCGGGGAGGGACAGCCTGGGGGAGACCCAGTACTTC. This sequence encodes CAGSPVPGRDSLGETQYF. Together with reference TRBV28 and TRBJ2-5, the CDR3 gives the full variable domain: DVKVTQSSRYLVKRTGEKVFLECVQDMDHENMFWYRQDPGLGLRLIYFSYDVKMKEKGDIPEGYSVSREKKERFSLILESASTNQTSMYLCAGSPVPGRDSLGETQYFGPGTRLLVL.

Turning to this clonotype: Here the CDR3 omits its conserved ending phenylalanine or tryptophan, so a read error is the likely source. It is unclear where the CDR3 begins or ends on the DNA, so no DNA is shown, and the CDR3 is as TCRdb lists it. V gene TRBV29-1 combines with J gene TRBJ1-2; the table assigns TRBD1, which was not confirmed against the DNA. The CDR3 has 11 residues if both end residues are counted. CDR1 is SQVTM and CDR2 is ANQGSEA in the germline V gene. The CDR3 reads CSVQGSDGYTS.

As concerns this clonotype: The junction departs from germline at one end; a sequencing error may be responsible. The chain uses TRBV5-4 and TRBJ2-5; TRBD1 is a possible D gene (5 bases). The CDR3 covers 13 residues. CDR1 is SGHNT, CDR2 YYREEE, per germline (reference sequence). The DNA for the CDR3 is TGTGACAGCAGCTCGGACACGGTAGAGACCCAGTATTTC. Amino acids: CDSSSDTVETQYF.

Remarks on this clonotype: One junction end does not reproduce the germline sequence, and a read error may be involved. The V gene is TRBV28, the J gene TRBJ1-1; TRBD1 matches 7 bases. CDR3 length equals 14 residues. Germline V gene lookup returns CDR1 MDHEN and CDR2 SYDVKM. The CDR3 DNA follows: TGTTCCAGCATCTCGGGACAGACGAACACTGAAGCCTTCTTT. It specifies CSSISGQTNTEAFF.

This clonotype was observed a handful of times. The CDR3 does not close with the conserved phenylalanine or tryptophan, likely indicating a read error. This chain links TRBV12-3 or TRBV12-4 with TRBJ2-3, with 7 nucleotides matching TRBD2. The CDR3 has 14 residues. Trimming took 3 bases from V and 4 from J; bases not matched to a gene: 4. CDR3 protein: CASSLGGTSDTQYS. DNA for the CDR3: TGTGCCAGCAGTTTGGGGGGGACTTCAGATACGCAGTATTCT.